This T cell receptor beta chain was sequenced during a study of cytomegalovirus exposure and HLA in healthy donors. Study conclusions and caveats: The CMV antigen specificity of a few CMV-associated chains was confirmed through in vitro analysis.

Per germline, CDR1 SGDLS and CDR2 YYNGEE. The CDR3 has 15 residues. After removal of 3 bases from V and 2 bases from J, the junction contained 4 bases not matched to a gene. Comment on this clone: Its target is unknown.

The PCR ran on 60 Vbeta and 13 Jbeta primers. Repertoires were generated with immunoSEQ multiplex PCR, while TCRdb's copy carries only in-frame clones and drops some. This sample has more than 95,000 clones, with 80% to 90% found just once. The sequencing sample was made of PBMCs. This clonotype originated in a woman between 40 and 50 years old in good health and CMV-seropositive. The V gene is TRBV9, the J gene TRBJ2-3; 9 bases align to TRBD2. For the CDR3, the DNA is TGTGCCAGCAGCGGCGCTAGCGGGAACACAGATACGCAGTATTTT. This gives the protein CASSGASGNTDTQYF.